The clone carrying this TCR beta chain was counted at least ten times. Its cognate antigen is unknown. TCRbeta library preparation incorporated unique molecular identifiers. TCRdb called the PCR reads again in MiXCR, with one record for every CDR3 protein. The table includes about 300,000 distinct CDR3 sequences, about a tenth detected once. This entry comes from a study of T-cell reconstitution after alpha-beta-depleted transplantation in children. The study, taken as a whole, reports: The origin of high day-60 TCRbeta diversity in some patients lay in surviving recipient T cells and thymic progenitors. At around two months after transplant, the alpha-beta T cells were reportedly derived from several hundred expanded clones that came from non-depleted graft cells.

The CDR3 runs to 14 residues. Trimming took 6 bases from V and 1 from J; bases not matched to a gene: 2. The germline V gene encodes CDR1 MNHNS and CDR2 SASEGT. Source: PBMCs, taken before TCRalphabeta/CD19-depleted stem cell transplant. This clonotype was obtained from a boy under three years old with acute myeloid leukemia, due to receive a stem cell transplant. The chain is built from TRBV6-1 and TRBJ2-7, with TRBD2 matching 11 bases. Here the CDR3 reads CASRPSGGSYEQYF. The CDR3 nucleotides read TGTGCCAGCAGACCTAGCGGGGGGTCCTACGAGCAGTACTTC.